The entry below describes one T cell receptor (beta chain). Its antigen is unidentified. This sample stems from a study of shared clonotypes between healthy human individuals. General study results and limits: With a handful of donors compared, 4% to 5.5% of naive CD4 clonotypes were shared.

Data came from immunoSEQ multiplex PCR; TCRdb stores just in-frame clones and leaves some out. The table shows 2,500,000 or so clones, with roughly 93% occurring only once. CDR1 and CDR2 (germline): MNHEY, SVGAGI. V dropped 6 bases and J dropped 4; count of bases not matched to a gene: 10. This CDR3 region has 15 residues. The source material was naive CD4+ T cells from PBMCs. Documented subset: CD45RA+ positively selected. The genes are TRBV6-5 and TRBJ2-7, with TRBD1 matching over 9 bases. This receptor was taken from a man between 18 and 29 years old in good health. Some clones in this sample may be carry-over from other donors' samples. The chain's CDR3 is CASRRPQGAKYEQYF. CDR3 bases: TGTGCCAGCAGACGCCCACAGGGGGCTAAGTACGAGCAGTACTTC.